This T cell receptor beta chain was recovered during a study of cytomegalovirus exposure and HLA in healthy donors. As for the study in general: HLA-typed donors were the source of tens of millions of unique TCRs, which an early data release held. Membership in the Caucasian-associated ancestry cluster was found for around 85% of nearly 400 genotyped donors.

Comments on this clone: The antigen is undetermined. The junction differs from germline at one of its ends, possibly a read error.

CDR1 and CDR2 from the germline V gene are SGHRS and YFSETQ. The CDR3 has 13 amino acids. 60 Vbeta and 13 Jbeta primers were used in PCR. TCRdb's table, derived via immunoSEQ multiplex PCR, lists solely in-frame clones and lacks some. The sample lists fewer than 120,000 clones; just over 75% were seen once. Study-wide results and limits: A link between a missense DCLRE1C variant and TCR beta V- and J-gene trimming emerged from a later analysis. Specificity for CMV antigens was confirmed in vitro for a few of the CMV-associated chains.

The V and J genes are TRBV5-1 and TRBJ2-7, with a weak D call TRBD1 (5 bases). Sequencing was performed on PBMCs. This TCR came from a man aged 30 to 39 in good health and CMV-seropositive. In nucleotides, the CDR3 is TGCGCCAGCAGCGTGCAGGGCTCCAACGAGCAGTACTTC. Amino acid sequence: CASSVQGSNEQYF.